The 3 T cell receptor beta chains given below trace back to one sample, sequenced in a study of shared clonotypes between healthy human individuals. Profiled with immunoSEQ multiplex PCR; TCRdb holds only in-frame clones, not every one. The table records roughly 520,000 clones, about 96% of them present only once. The specimen sequenced was naive CD4+ T cells sorted from blood. Subset defined: CD45RA+ positively selected. The origin of the receptors is a woman between 25 and 40 years old in good health.

This chain connects TRBV28 to TRBJ2-5, with TRBD1 matching over 7 bases. CDR1 MDHEN and CDR2 SYDVKM come from the germline V gene. V shed 3 bases and J 2 bases; nucleotides not matched to a gene: 9. The CDR3 extends over 16 amino acids. CDR3 coding DNA: TGTGCCAGCAGTTTCCCCCTGACAGGGATTCAAGAGACCCAGTACTTC. Translating gives CASSFPLTGIQETQYF.

This chain joins TRBV9 and TRBJ1-1; perhaps TRBD1 as D (6 bases). V was shortened by 0 bases and J by 1 base, with 10 bases between the two germline ends. The CDR3 loop spans 15 amino acids. Germline V lookup: CDR1 SGDLS, CDR2 YYNGEE. The CDR3 spells CASSVGRGRNTEAFF. In DNA, the CDR3 is TGTGCCAGCAGCGTAGGAAGGGGGAGGAACACTGAAGCTTTCTTT.

This chain links TRBV9 with TRBJ1-5; the match to TRBD1 covers 9 bases. The CDR3 has 15 amino acids. Germline CDR1 and CDR2: SGDLS and YYNGEE. V shed 5 bases, J shed 4 bases, and the junction held 7 bases outside the gene matches. CDR3: CASSPGGTGNQPQHF. Written as DNA, the CDR3 is TGTGCCAGCAGTCCCGGAGGGACAGGGAATCAGCCCCAGCATTTT.